The 20 T cell receptor beta chains presented below share a single source sample, sequenced in a study of cytomegalovirus exposure and HLA in healthy donors. The primer mix had 60 Vbeta and 13 Jbeta primers. TCRdb's copy holds only in-frame clones and misses some; the assay was immunoSEQ multiplex PCR. The sample holds 150,000 to 200,000 clones, around 84% seen once. The sequenced material came from PBMCs. The receptors originated from a young man in good health and CMV-seropositive.

The chain couples TRBV27 to TRBJ2-7; tentative D call: TRBD1 (6 bases). With 10 bases removed from V and 3 bases from J, the gap between germline ends came to 19 bases. Germline V gives CDR1 MNHEY, CDR2 SMNVEV (reference sequence). The CDR3 totals 14 residues. The CDR3 region has the DNA TGTGCCACCATGACCCAGGGGAGACACTACGAGCAGTACTTC. It yields the protein CATMTQGRHYEQYF.

This clone was seen only a few times. V and J are TRBV16 and TRBJ2-2, with a weak D call TRBD2 (5 bases). Trimming took 9 bases from V and 5 from J, leaving 10 bases between them. CDR3 size: 12 residues. Looked up from germline, CDR1 is KGHSY and CDR2 is FQNENV. CDR3 amino acids: CARLDETGELFF. The CDR3 DNA reads as TGTGCCAGACTAGACGAGACCGGGGAGCTGTTTTTT.

The J gene is TRBJ2-3, the V gene TRBV9, with D possibly matching TRBD2 (6 bases). Between the trimmed V and J ends, which lost 4 bases and 6 bases, there was a span of 18 bases. Germline-derived CDR1 and CDR2 are SGDLS and YYNGEE. The CDR3 contains 15 residues. In DNA form, the CDR3 reads TGTGCCAGCAGCTCCGGCGTACTAGCTATCGATACGCAGTATTTT. Translated, it gives CASSSGVLAIDTQYF.

The chain couples TRBV10-3 to TRBJ2-3; maybe TRBD2 (7 bases). The CDR3 totals 16 residues. In germline, CDR1 is ENHRY, CDR2 SYGVKD. Deletions cut 0 bases from V and 0 bases from J, with 10 bases between. CDR3 DNA: TGTGCCATCAGTGAGTCTGGGGGGGCTAGCACAGATACGCAGTATTTT. Translated, it gives CAISESGGASTDTQYF.

This sequence joins TRBV29-1 and TRBJ1-1, with 9 bases identical to TRBD1. Trimming took 6 bases from V and 4 from J; bases not matched to a gene: 3. The V gene's germline CDR1 is SQVTM and CDR2 ANQGSEA. The CDR3 is made up of 12 amino acids. CDR3 region: CSVTGGRTEAFF. CDR3 sequence (DNA): TGCAGCGTCACAGGGGGCCGCACTGAAGCTTTCTTT.

This clone was seen once. The gene calls are TRBV19 and TRBJ2-7; tentatively, D is TRBD1 (6 bases). CDR3 size: 14 residues. Trimming stripped 3 bases from V and 4 bases from J, with 13 bases between. CDR1 and CDR2 from the germline V gene are LNHDA and SQIVND (reference sequence). Written as DNA, the CDR3 is TGTGCCAGTAGTATTGATACAGGGAATTACGAGCAGTACTTC. Its protein product is CASSIDTGNYEQYF.

The chain is built from TRBV18 and TRBJ2-1; 11 bases align to TRBD2. Trimming at V came to 2 bases and at J to 5 bases, leaving 5 bases not matched to a gene. Germline V gives CDR1 KGHSH, CDR2 LQKENI. The CDR3 covers 16 residues. CDR3 region: CASSPSSGGFHNEQFF. The DNA for the CDR3 is TGTGCCAGCTCACCATCTAGCGGGGGGTTCCACAATGAGCAGTTCTTC.

V usage is TRBV12-5 and J usage is TRBJ2-7, with D unresolved. V lost 0 bases and J 2 bases, leaving 17 bases between the germline ends. The CDR3 contains 17 residues. Germline values: CDR1 LGHNT, CDR2 FRNRAP. DNA of the CDR3: TGTGCTAGTGGTTTGGTGGCCAAAATAGAGGCGGCCTACGAGCAGTACTTC. Translated, it gives CASGLVAKIEAAYEQYF.

The rearrangement links TRBV4-3 to TRBJ1-2; 8 bases match TRBD1. V was pared by 3 bases and J by 7 bases, with 7 bases of the junction left unmatched. The CDR3 contains 14 residues. Germline CDR1 reads LGHNA; CDR2 reads YSLEER. CDR3: CASSHAGGLGGYTF. The CDR3 DNA follows: TGCGCCAGCAGCCACGCAGGGGGCTTGGGTGGCTACACCTTC.

The chain couples TRBV7-9 to TRBJ1-4; perhaps TRBD1 as D (6 bases). The V end lost 4 bases, the J end lost 0 bases, and 12 bases lay between the germline ends. The CDR3 totals 16 residues. CDR1 is SEHNR and CDR2 is FQNEAQ in the germline V gene (reference sequence). DNA of the CDR3: TGTGCCAGCAGCTCAAAGGACAGCGCAACTAATGAAAAACTGTTTTTT. Amino acids: CASSSKDSATNEKLFF.

V usage is TRBV7-9 and J usage is TRBJ1-2; maybe TRBD1 (6 bases). Germline V lookup: CDR1 SEHNR, CDR2 FQNEAQ (reference sequence). The CDR3 sequence is 13 residues long. The V gene lost 3 bases and the J gene lost 4 bases, with 9 bases spanning the gap. For the CDR3, the DNA is TGTGCCAGCAGCTTCGGACAGTCCTATGGCTACACCTTC. It codes for CASSFGQSYGYTF.

This chain connects TRBV4-3 to TRBJ1-2; no definite D call. From germline, CDR1 is LGHNA and CDR2 YSLEER. The V end lost 1 base, the J end lost 4 bases, and 16 bases lay between the germline ends. This CDR3 is built from 16 residues. CDR3 coding DNA: TGCGCCAGCAGCCAAGGATGGAGAGACCCCGTCTATGGCTACACCTTC. It is translated as CASSQGWRDPVYGYTF.

The chain combines TRBV10-3 with TRBJ1-3, with D tentatively TRBD1 (5 bases). V lost 10 bases and J 0 bases, leaving 13 bases between the germline ends. This CDR3 contains 14 residues. The germline V gene encodes CDR1 ENHRY and CDR2 SYGVKD. In DNA form, the CDR3 reads TGTGCCAGTGAGGACACCCGCTCTGGAAACACCATATATTTT. Its protein product is CASEDTRSGNTIYF.

This chain connects TRBV6-5 to TRBJ1-1; maybe TRBD1 (6 bases). The CDR3 has 13 amino acids. V was pared by 5 bases and J by 4 bases, with 11 bases between. CDR1 MNHEY and CDR2 SVGAGI come from the germline V gene. The CDR3 DNA follows: TGTGCCAGCAGTCTAACAGGGACCACTGAAGCTTTCTTT. It is translated as CASSLTGTTEAFF.

The chain carries TRBV5-6 and TRBJ2-2; weak D call: TRBD2 (5 bases). V lost 1 base, J lost 3 bases, and 13 bases lay in between. Germline V gene data show CDR1 as SGHDT and CDR2 as YYEEEE. This CDR3 has 16 residues. DNA for the CDR3: TGTGCCAGCAGCTTGCATCCGGGGAGCTACACCGGGGAGCTGTTTTTT. It translates to CASSLHPGSYTGELFF.

This rearrangement joins TRBV2 to TRBJ2-1; TRBD1 aligns across 10 bases. The CDR3 consists of 12 residues. J lost 13 bases, V lost 1 base, and 1 base had no gene match. Germline V gene lookup returns CDR1 SNHLY and CDR2 FYNNEI. CDR3 loop: CASSEVTGGQFF. The DNA of the CDR3 is TGTGCCAGCAGTGAAGTGACAGGGGGCCAGTTCTTC.

CDR3: CASLAGTGGNQPQHF. The CDR3 DNA sequence: TGTGCCAGTCTTGCCGGGACAGGGGGCAATCAGCCCCAGCATTTT. The chain recombines TRBV19 with TRBJ1-5; 10 bases align to TRBD1. Trimming at V came to 8 bases and at J to 2 bases, leaving 6 bases not matched to a gene. There are 15 residues in the CDR3. Germline V gives CDR1 LNHDA, CDR2 SQIVND (reference sequence).

This clone came up a few times. The gene calls are TRBV5-4 and TRBJ2-3; D not certain. The CDR3 contains 16 residues. CDR1 and CDR2 from the germline V gene are SGHNT and YYREEE (reference sequence). The ends were cut back, 4 bases at V and 1 base at J, with 16 bases in the middle. CDR3 sequence: CASSIPQRIGTDTQYF. The DNA for the CDR3 is TGTGCCAGCAGCATACCCCAGCGCATTGGCACAGATACGCAGTATTTT.

CDR3 protein: CSVEYFQGETQYF. CDR3 coding DNA: TGCAGCGTTGAATACTTCCAGGGGGAGACCCAGTACTTC. The rearrangement uses TRBV29-1 and TRBJ2-5, with D tentatively TRBD1 (6 bases). V was pared by 2 bases and J by 5 bases, with 12 bases between. This CDR3 has 13 residues. The germline V gene encodes CDR1 SQVTM and CDR2 ANQGSEA. Supplemented by reference TRBV29-1 and TRBJ2-5, the full variable domain reads SAVISQKPSRDICQRGTSLTIQCQVDSQVTMMFWYRQQPGQSLTLIATANQGSEATYESGFVIDKFPISRPNLTFSTLTVSNMSPEDSSIYLCSVEYFQGETQYFGPGTRLLVL.

The chain combines TRBV5-5 with TRBJ2-7, with 8 bases identical to TRBD2. The CDR3 totals 16 residues. J gave up 0 bases and V 2 bases, and 7 bases lay outside the gene matches. Germline CDR1 reads SGHKS; CDR2 reads YYEKEE (reference sequence). The CDR3 DNA sequence: TGTGCCAGCAGCTTCGAATCGCGGGGGGTCTCCTACGAGCAGTACTTC. It translates to CASSFESRGVSYEQYF.